Following are 29 T cell receptor beta chains from one sample sequenced in a study of T cell responses to AZD1222 COVID-19 vaccine. Only in-frame clones appear in the TCRdb table, and some are missing; sequencing was by immunoSEQ multiplex PCR. The sample consists of about 120,000 clones, roughly 87% of them appearing once. Sequencing was performed on peripheral blood, taken on day 0 of MenACWY control vaccination. The origin of the receptors is an adult in good health.

This clone has a single count. The chain has TRBV30 and TRBJ1-1; TRBD1 matches 9 bases. The length of the CDR3 is 16 residues. Germline lookup yields CDR1 GTSNPN and CDR2 SVGIG (reference sequence). V lost 2 bases to trimming and J lost 4 bases; unmatched junction nucleotides: 11. The CDR3 is CAWSNRGPGRGTEAFF. The CDR3 coding sequence is TGTGCCTGGAGTAACAGGGGGCCCGGTCGGGGCACTGAAGCTTTCTTT.

V gene TRBV11-2 combines with J gene TRBJ2-7; weak D call: TRBD2 (5 bases). The V gene's germline CDR1 is SGHAT and CDR2 FQNNGV. The CDR3 consists of 14 residues. V lost 3 bases to trimming and J lost 0 bases, with 9 bases between them. The CDR3 sequence is CASSFPAVSYEQYF. The CDR3 nucleotides are TGTGCCAGCAGCTTCCCAGCGGTCTCCTACGAGCAGTACTTC.

This chain uses TRBV10-1 with TRBJ2-3; D remains unclear. Germline CDR1 reads WNHNN; CDR2 reads SYGVQD (reference sequence). The CDR3 spans 13 residues. With 4 bases removed from V and 4 bases from J, the gap between germline ends came to 9 bases. CDR3 amino acids: CASSAGFPDTQYF. CDR3 DNA sequence: TGCGCCAGCAGTGCTGGGTTTCCAGATACGCAGTATTTT.

A word on this clone: The sample holds other DNA sequences that translate to the same CDR3. The gene calls are TRBV19 and TRBJ2-1; 7 nucleotides agree with TRBD2. CDR3 length: 15 residues. The trim removed 3 bases at V and 4 bases at J, leaving 6 bases unmatched. The V gene's germline CDR1 is LNHDA and CDR2 SQIVND (reference sequence). CDR3 nucleotides: TGTGCCAGTAGTATCTTAGCGGGTTTATACAATGAGCAGTTCTTC. Encoded protein: CASSILAGLYNEQFF.

The chain has TRBV6-6 and TRBJ2-3; D is possibly TRBD2 (5 bases). V lost 6 bases and J lost 3, with 16 bases in between. Germline loops: CDR1 MNHNY, CDR2 SVGAGI (reference sequence). The length of the CDR3 is 15 residues. CDR3 nucleotides: TGTGCCAGCAGGGGCACTACGGGAAAGACAGATACGCAGTATTTT. It specifies CASRGTTGKTDTQYF.

CDR3 sequence reads: CASSRQGPTYEQYF. Here the CDR3 DNA reads TGTGCCAGCAGTAGACAGGGCCCCACCTACGAGCAGTACTTC. V and J are TRBV6-5 and TRBJ2-7; 7 bases map to TRBD1. The germline V gene encodes CDR1 MNHEY and CDR2 SVGAGI. CDR3 length: 14 residues. The V segment lost 5 bases and the J segment 2 bases; nucleotides outside the gene matches: 6.

The table lists this clone with a count of one. This sequence joins TRBV4-1 and TRBJ2-5; D is unclear. CDR1 is MGHRA, CDR2 YSYEKL, per germline. This CDR3 has 13 residues. Trimming shortened V by 4 bases and J by 4 bases, and 10 bases separated the two germline ends. In DNA, the CDR3 is TGCGCCAGCAGCCTAACTATTGGAGAGACCCAGTACTTC. This encodes CASSLTIGETQYF.

The CDR3 is CASSLQARRILAGGPSDTQYF. The CDR3, as DNA: TGTGCCAGCAGCTTACAGGCTCGCCGGATACTAGCGGGAGGGCCCTCGGATACGCAGTATTTT. This chain links TRBV7-3 with TRBJ2-3; TRBD2 matches at 13 bases. J lost 6 bases, V lost 2 bases, and 20 bases had no gene match. The CDR3 totals 21 residues. Germline CDR1 reads SGHTA; CDR2 reads FQGTGA.

The V call is TRBV15, the J call TRBJ2-5; 11 positions match TRBD2. CDR3 length equals 16 residues. Germline V gene sequence: CDR1 LNHNV, CDR2 YYDKDF (reference sequence). The ends lost 2 bases at V and 4 bases at J; junction bases unmatched: 6. For the CDR3, the DNA is TGTGCCACCAGCAGAAGAGGACTAGCGGGTGGAGAGACCCAGTACTTC. Its translation: CATSRRGLAGGETQYF.

J is TRBJ1-5 and V is TRBV4-1; D gene uncertain. The CDR3 covers 14 residues. Germline CDR1 MGHRA, CDR2 YSYEKL. V lost 3 bases and J 6 bases, leaving 12 bases between the germline ends. The CDR3 protein is CASSQDPQGQPQHF. The CDR3 DNA reads as TGCGCCAGCAGCCAGGACCCCCAAGGTCAGCCCCAGCATTTT.

The chain couples TRBV5-1 to TRBJ1-1, with D perhaps TRBD1 (5 bases). V gave up 3 bases and J gave up 1 base, with 7 bases separating them. Germline lookup yields CDR1 SGHRS and CDR2 YFSETQ. The CDR3 spans 13 residues. CDR3 in DNA: TGCGCCAGCAGCTCCAGGGCGAACACTGAAGCTTTCTTT. Translated, it gives CASSSRANTEAFF.

The V and J genes are TRBV28 and TRBJ1-1, with 11 nucleotides matching TRBD1. The V segment lost 8 bases and the J segment 8 bases; nucleotides outside the gene matches: 10. Germline-derived CDR1 and CDR2 are MDHEN and SYDVKM. The CDR3 is made up of 14 amino acids. CDR3 sequence reads: CASHYGTGGWEAFF. CDR3 bases: TGTGCCAGCCACTACGGGACAGGGGGGTGGGAAGCTTTCTTT. Variable domain in full (rest from reference TRBV28 and TRBJ1-1): DVKVTQSSRYLVKRTGEKVFLECVQDMDHENMFWYRQDPGLGLRLIYFSYDVKMKEKGDIPEGYSVSREKKERFSLILESASTNQTSMYLCASHYGTGGWEAFFGQGTRLTVV.

The chain combines TRBV7-2 with TRBJ2-1; 12 positions match TRBD2. Trimming at V came to 2 bases and at J to 6 bases, leaving 5 bases not matched to a gene. The germline CDR1 and CDR2 sequences are SGHTA and FQGNSA. The CDR3 is 16 amino acids. CDR3 bases: TGTGCCAGCAGCTTACAGTCTAGCGGGAGGGCCAATGAGCAGTTCTTC. Translation: CASSLQSSGRANEQFF.

The chain carries TRBV3-1 (or the pseudogene TRBV3-2) and TRBJ1-1; unclear D gene. The V gene's germline CDR1 is LGHDT and CDR2 YNNKEL (reference sequence). CDR3 length: 14 residues. Trimming left V 1 base short and J 6 bases short, with 12 bases between. The CDR3: CASSQAGPRAEAFF. The CDR3 coding sequence is TGTGCCAGCAGCCAAGCCGGGCCGAGGGCTGAAGCTTTCTTT.

The chain recombines TRBV6-5 with TRBJ2-2; D unclear. With 5 bases removed from V and 5 bases from J, the gap between germline ends came to 12 bases. This CDR3 has 14 amino acids. From germline, CDR1 is MNHEY and CDR2 SVGAGI. This CDR3 is CASSQIGITGELFF. CDR3 sequence (DNA): TGTGCCAGCAGTCAAATCGGAATTACCGGGGAGCTGTTTTTT.

This clone appeared a few times. The chain is built from TRBV28 and TRBJ1-4, with 8 positions matching TRBD1. This CDR3 has 15 residues. In germline, CDR1 is MDHEN, CDR2 SYDVKM. V gave up 0 bases and J gave up 8 bases; unmatched junction bases: 5. The DNA for the CDR3 is TGTGCCAGCAGTTTATGGGGCAGGGGGCAGGAAAAACTGTTTTTT. This translates into CASSLWGRGQEKLFF.

The rearrangement links TRBV5-1 to TRBJ2-3; a possible D gene is TRBD1 (6 bases). CDR3 length: 15 residues. The ends were cut back, 2 bases at V and 1 base at J, with 11 bases in the middle. Germline CDR1 is SGHRS and CDR2 is YFSETQ. The CDR3 spells CASSLRAGGTDTQYF. CDR3 bases: TGCGCCAGCAGCTTAAGAGCAGGGGGCACAGATACGCAGTATTTT.

V is TRBV19 and J is TRBJ2-1; perhaps TRBD1 as D (6 bases). This CDR3 is built from 16 residues. Germline assignment: CDR1 LNHDA and CDR2 SQIVND (reference sequence). Trimming cost V 0 bases and J 4 bases, with 13 bases left between them. The CDR3 DNA follows: TGTGCCAGTAGTATAGATCAGGCAGGGGCATACAATGAGCAGTTCTTC. This codes for CASSIDQAGAYNEQFF. Complete variable domain (other parts from reference TRBV19 and TRBJ2-1): DGGITQSPKYLFRKEGQNVTLSCEQNLNHDAMYWYRQDPGQGLRLIYYSQIVNDFQKGDIAEGYSVSREKKESFPLTVTSAQKNPTAFYLCASSIDQAGAYNEQFFGPGTRLTVL.

The gene calls are TRBV4-1 and TRBJ2-1, with 14 bases matching TRBD2. V was clipped by 2 bases and J by 5 bases; unmatched bases: 8. The CDR3 extends over 18 amino acids. CDR1 and CDR2 (germline): MGHRA, YSYEKL. The DNA for the CDR3 is TGCGCCAGCAGCCAATCGCCAACGGGACTAGCGGGAGACAATGAGCAGTTCTTC. This gives the protein CASSQSPTGLAGDNEQFF.

The chain's CDR3 is CASSLLGQYNEQFF. The CDR3 bases are TGTGCCAGCAGTTTATTGGGCCAGTACAATGAGCAGTTCTTC. The chain links TRBV28 to TRBJ2-1; D remains ambiguous. The CDR3 runs to 14 residues. Trimming shortened V by 1 base and J by 4 bases, and 8 bases separated the two germline ends. Germline loops: CDR1 MDHEN, CDR2 SYDVKM.

The chain couples TRBV6-5 to TRBJ1-3, with D maybe TRBD1 (5 bases). CDR3 length equals 14 residues. The germline V gene has CDR1 MNHEY and CDR2 SVGAGI. Trimming shortened V by 5 bases and J by 6 bases, and 14 bases separated the two germline ends. The CDR3 nucleotides are TGTGCCAGCAGTCAGGCCAGGGTTGAAAACACCATATATTTT. Protein product: CASSQARVENTIYF.

The CDR3: CASSETGREAFF. Here the CDR3 DNA reads TGTGCCAGCAGCGAAACCGGGAGGGAAGCTTTCTTT. The chain uses TRBV9 and TRBJ1-1; unclear D gene. Per the germline V gene, CDR1 is SGDLS and CDR2 is YYNGEE. Trimming removed 3 bases at V and 8 bases at J, with 11 bases between. The CDR3 length is 12 residues.

This clone was counted a single time. The rearrangement uses TRBV4-3 and TRBJ2-1, with D hard to call. CDR3 size: 14 residues. Looked up from germline, CDR1 is LGHNA and CDR2 is YSLEER. Trimming stripped 5 bases from V and 3 bases from J, with 11 bases between. CDR3 loop: CASSFAADYNEQFF. The CDR3 DNA sequence: TGCGCCAGCAGCTTCGCGGCCGACTACAATGAGCAGTTCTTC.

The chain employs TRBV18 and TRBJ2-4, with D possibly matching TRBD2 (5 bases). Germline CDR1 and CDR2: KGHSH and LQKENI. Deletions cut 2 bases from V and 0 bases from J, with 17 bases between. The CDR3 sequence is 18 residues long. DNA of the CDR3: TGTGCCAGCTCACCAATTTCGTGGGGTGGACTAGCCAAAAACATTCAGTACTTC. Translation gives CASSPISWGGLAKNIQYF.

The chain joins TRBV5-4 to TRBJ2-1; 13 bases map to TRBD2. The V segment lost 4 bases and the J segment 9 bases; nucleotides outside the gene matches: 13. The length of the CDR3 is 17 residues. Germline-derived CDR1 and CDR2 are SGHNT and YYREEE (reference sequence). CDR3 bases: TGTGCCAGCAGCCCCGATACTAGCGGGAGGGCAAGAGGTGAGCAGTTCTTC. This gives the protein CASSPDTSGRARGEQFF.

This chain uses TRBV10-3 with TRBJ1-1, with TRBD1 matching 7 bases. The CDR3 loop spans 16 amino acids. The V gene end was trimmed by 2 bases and the J gene end by 1 base; junction bases not matched to a gene: 7. The V gene's germline CDR1 is ENHRY and CDR2 SYGVKD. The CDR3, as DNA: TGTGCCATCAGTGAGGATCCCCGACAGGGGAACACTGAAGCTTTCTTT. This gives the protein CAISEDPRQGNTEAFF.

The chain employs TRBV11-3 and TRBJ1-1, with D hard to call. Per the germline V gene, CDR1 is SGHNT and CDR2 is YENEEA. V was trimmed by 1 base and J by 3 bases, leaving 6 bases between them. The CDR3 has 13 residues. CDR3 residues: CASSLGRYTEAFF. The CDR3 DNA reads TGTGCCAGCAGCTTAGGACGGTACACTGAAGCTTTCTTT.

The chain carries TRBV3-1 (or the pseudogene TRBV3-2) and TRBJ2-5; weak D call: TRBD2 (6 bases). This CDR3 spans 23 amino acids. Deletions cut 4 bases from V and 0 bases from J, with 36 bases between. Germline-derived CDR1 and CDR2 are LGHDT and YNNKEL (reference sequence). CDR3 protein: CASSRGSWGFETGVPYDQETQYF. The CDR3 coding sequence is TGTGCCAGCAGCCGAGGAAGCTGGGGATTCGAGACGGGGGTGCCTTACGACCAAGAGACCCAGTACTTC.

The genes are TRBV5-6 and TRBJ1-2; D remains ambiguous. From germline, CDR1 is SGHDT and CDR2 YYEEEE. The V end was cut by 0 bases, the J end by 8 bases, with 11 bases between. This CDR3 spans 13 amino acids. CDR3 region: CASSLVRLKGYTF. The CDR3 coding sequence is TGTGCCAGCAGCTTGGTTCGTTTGAAAGGCTACACCTTC.